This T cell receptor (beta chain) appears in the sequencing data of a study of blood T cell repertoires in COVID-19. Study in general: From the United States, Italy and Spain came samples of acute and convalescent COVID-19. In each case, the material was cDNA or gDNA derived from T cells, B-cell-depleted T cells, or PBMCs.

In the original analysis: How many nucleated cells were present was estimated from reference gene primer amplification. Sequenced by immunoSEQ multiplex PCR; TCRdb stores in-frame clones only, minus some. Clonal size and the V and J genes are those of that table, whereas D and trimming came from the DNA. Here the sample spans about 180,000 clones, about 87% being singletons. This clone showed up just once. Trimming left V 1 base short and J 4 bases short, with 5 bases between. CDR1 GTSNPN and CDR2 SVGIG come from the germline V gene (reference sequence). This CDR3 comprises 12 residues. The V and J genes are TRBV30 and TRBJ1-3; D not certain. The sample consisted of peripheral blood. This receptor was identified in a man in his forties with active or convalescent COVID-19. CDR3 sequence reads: CAWSAAGNTIYF. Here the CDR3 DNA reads TGTGCCTGGAGTGCTGCGGGAAACACCATATATTTT.